The 24 T cell receptor beta chains below all came from one sample that was sequenced in a study of shared clonotypes between healthy human individuals. This table comes from immunoSEQ multiplex PCR, and its TCRdb copy is limited to in-frame clones, with some not included. The repertoire holds about 520,000 clones, with about 78% as singletons. The sample comprised PBMCs. All receptors derive from a woman in her thirties or forties in good health. Some clones in this sample may be carry-over from other donors' samples.

This clone was counted a few times. The rearrangement joins TRBV30 to TRBJ1-5; no clear D. The CDR3 consists of 12 residues. Germline V gene lookup returns CDR1 GTSNPN and CDR2 SVGIG (reference sequence). Between the trimmed V and J ends, which lost 5 bases and 0 bases, there was a span of 5 bases. The CDR3 DNA is TGTGCCTGGGATAATAGCAATCAGCCCCAGCATTTT. Amino acids: CAWDNSNQPQHF.

V and J are TRBV10-2 and TRBJ1-2; 8 nucleotides line up with TRBD1. The CDR3 runs to 13 residues. CDR1 is WSHSY, CDR2 SAAADI, per germline. V lost 2 bases, J lost 6 bases, and 2 bases stayed unmatched. In DNA form, the CDR3 reads TGCGCCAGCAGTGAGGGACAGGGAGATGGCTACACCTTC. Residues: CASSEGQGDGYTF.

Only a few counts were recorded for this clone. The V call is TRBV28, the J call TRBJ1-1; D is perhaps TRBD1 (5 bases). Germline-derived CDR1 and CDR2 are MDHEN and SYDVKM. This CDR3 has 13 residues. The germline V and J ends were trimmed by 1 base and 10 bases, with 13 bases remaining between them. The CDR3, as DNA: TGTGCCAGCAGTTTATTCGGGGGAAGAAGAGCTTTCTTT. It yields the protein CASSLFGGRRAFF.

Here the CDR3 reads CASGLDRPYEQYF. The CDR3, as DNA: TGTGCTAGTGGTTTGGACAGACCCTACGAGCAGTACTTC. The rearrangement links TRBV12-5 to TRBJ2-5; D call uncertain. Gene TRBJ2-7 matches the end of the DNA better, so the J call may be wrong. The germline CDR1 and CDR2 sequences are LGHNT and FRNRAP. The length of the CDR3 is 13 residues.

The chain recombines TRBV7-6 with TRBJ2-1; unclear D gene. V was trimmed by 1 base and J by 8 bases, leaving 15 bases between them. Germline-derived CDR1 and CDR2 are SGHVS and FNYEAQ. The length of the CDR3 is 15 residues. The CDR3 loop is CASSLGTTVDHEQFF. The CDR3 bases are TGTGCCAGCAGCTTAGGTACCACGGTGGACCATGAGCAGTTCTTC.

This clone was observed a single time. V usage is TRBV7-2 and J usage is TRBJ2-2, with D perhaps TRBD1 or TRBD2 (5 bases each). Trimming shortened V by 0 bases and J by 6 bases, and 11 bases separated the two germline ends. Germline CDR1 SGHTA, CDR2 FQGNSA. CDR3 length equals 15 residues. The CDR3 DNA follows: TGTGCCAGCAGCTTAGCGAGAGGGGTTGCCGGGGAGCTGTTTTTT. This encodes CASSLARGVAGELFF.

The rearrangement links TRBV2 to TRBJ1-1; no clear D. The CDR3 is 14 residues long. CDR1 is SNHLY and CDR2 is FYNNEI in the germline V gene. Deletions cut 0 bases from V and 8 bases from J, with 13 bases between. The CDR3 bases are TGTGCCAGCAGTGAAGCGCTCTTCGCCGGAGAAGCTTTCTTT. It encodes CASSEALFAGEAFF.

The V gene is TRBV15, the J gene TRBJ2-7; D remains unclear. V was cut by 0 bases and J by 4 bases, with 10 bases left in between. Germline CDR1 and CDR2: LNHNV and YYDKDF (reference sequence). This CDR3 contains 14 residues. DNA of the CDR3: TGTGCCACCAGCAGAGATCTCGACATATACGAGCAGTACTTC. It codes for CATSRDLDIYEQYF. Full variable domain (remainder filled in from reference TRBV15 and TRBJ2-7): DAMVIQNPRYQVTQFGKPVTLSCSQTLNHNVMYWYQQKSSQAPKLLFHYYDKDFNNEADTPDNFQSRRPNTSFCFLDIRSPGLGDTAMYLCATSRDLDIYEQYFGPGTRLTVT.

The chain combines TRBV11-2 with TRBJ2-7; D is uncertain. V was trimmed by 2 bases and J by 2 bases, leaving 16 bases between them. The CDR3 sequence is 16 residues long. Germline V gene data show CDR1 as SGHAT and CDR2 as FQNNGV. CDR3 residues: CASSLSAGFVAYEQYF. The CDR3 nucleotides are TGTGCCAGCAGCTTAAGCGCAGGTTTTGTTGCCTACGAGCAGTACTTC. Full variable domain (outside the CDR3, taken from reference TRBV11-2 and TRBJ2-7): EAGVAQSPRYKIIEKRQSVAFWCNPISGHATLYWYQQILGQGPKLLIQFQNNGVVDDSQLPKDRFSAERLKGVDSTLKIQPAKLEDSAVYLCASSLSAGFVAYEQYFGPGTRLTVT.

This chain uses TRBV28 with TRBJ2-7, with unresolved D. The germline V gene encodes CDR1 MDHEN and CDR2 SYDVKM. The V and J ends lost 5 bases and 5 bases respectively, with 4 bases between them. The length of the CDR3 is 10 residues. The CDR3 reads CASSGHEQYF. In DNA, the CDR3 is TGTGCCAGCAGTGGCCACGAGCAGTACTTC. The full variable domain, in which reference TRBV28 and TRBJ2-7 provide the parts outside the CDR3, is DVKVTQSSRYLVKRTGEKVFLECVQDMDHENMFWYRQDPGLGLRLIYFSYDVKMKEKGDIPEGYSVSREKKERFSLILESASTNQTSMYLCASSGHEQYFGPGTRLTVT.

CDR3 in DNA: TGTGCCAGCAGTGAGTGGAGGGTTGACTATGGCTACACCTTC. It yields the protein CASSEWRVDYGYTF. V is TRBV2 and J is TRBJ1-2; D unresolved. The CDR3 runs 14 residues. The germline V gene has CDR1 SNHLY and CDR2 FYNNEI. V was clipped by 3 bases and J by 3 bases, with 11 bases between them.

The chain couples TRBV7-9 to TRBJ1-1; D is ambiguous. V was cut by 2 bases and J by 3 bases, with 7 bases left in between. This CDR3 region has 13 residues. From germline, CDR1 is SEHNR and CDR2 FQNEAQ (reference sequence). The CDR3 here is CASSLFVDTEAFF. CDR3 nucleotides: TGTGCCAGCAGCTTATTCGTAGACACTGAAGCTTTCTTT. The whole variable domain, filled in from reference TRBV7-9 and TRBJ1-1, reads DTGVSQNPRHKITKRGQNVTFRCDPISEHNRLYWYRQTLGQGPEFLTYFQNEAQLEKSRLLSDRFSAERPKGSFSTLEIQRTEQGDSAMYLCASSLFVDTEAFFGQGTRLTVV.

The V call is TRBV5-4, the J call TRBJ2-3; the match to TRBD2 covers 12 bases. Germline CDR1 and CDR2: SGHNT and YYREEE (reference sequence). V dropped 0 bases and J dropped 0; count of bases not matched to a gene: 2. The CDR3 totals 17 residues. CDR3 DNA sequence: TGTGCCAGCAGCTTGGGACTAGCGGGAGCTAGCACAGATACGCAGTATTTT. Translated, it gives CASSLGLAGASTDTQYF. Full variable domain (missing parts from reference TRBV5-4 and TRBJ2-3): ETGVTQSPTHLIKTRGQQVTLRCSSQSGHNTVSWYQQALGQGPQFIFQYYREEENGRGNFPPRFSGLQFPNYSSELNVNALELDDSALYLCASSLGLAGASTDTQYFGPGTRLTVL.

This chain joins TRBV5-5 and TRBJ1-5; no clear D gene. This CDR3 spans 14 amino acids. Germline CDR1 is SGHKS and CDR2 is YYEKEE (reference sequence). Trimming took off 1 base at V and 7 bases at J, with 12 bases between the two ends. The DNA of the CDR3 is TGTGCCAGCAGCTTGCGGAGGGAAGAGCAGCCCCAGCATTTT. Translation: CASSLRREEQPQHF.

The rearrangement uses TRBV21-1 and TRBJ2-7; the D call in the table, TRBD1, was not verified against the DNA. TRBV21-1 is annotated as a pseudogene. The CDR3 spans 17 residues. The CDR3, as DNA: TGTGCCAGCAGCCCGACCCGGGACAGGGGGTCCCCCTACGAGCAGTACTTC. As protein: CASSPTRDRGSPYEQYF.

The chain has TRBV28 and TRBJ2-3; no firm D call. Trimming took 6 bases from V and 3 from J, leaving 16 bases between them. The CDR3 sequence is 15 residues long. The germline V gene encodes CDR1 MDHEN and CDR2 SYDVKM. Here the CDR3 DNA reads TGTGCCAGCAGCCGGACCGAAGGCCTAACAGATACGCAGTATTTT. As protein: CASSRTEGLTDTQYF. The entire variable domain, with the rest obtained from reference TRBV28 and TRBJ2-3, is as follows: DVKVTQSSRYLVKRTGEKVFLECVQDMDHENMFWYRQDPGLGLRLIYFSYDVKMKEKGDIPEGYSVSREKKERFSLILESASTNQTSMYLCASSRTEGLTDTQYFGPGTRLTVL.

The CDR3 loop reads CASSRWDPSATEAFF. In nucleotides, the CDR3 is TGCGCCAGCAGCCGGTGGGACCCCTCGGCCACTGAAGCTTTCTTT. This chain connects TRBV5-1 to TRBJ1-1; a possible D gene is TRBD1 (5 bases). This CDR3 contains 15 residues. Germline-derived CDR1 and CDR2 are SGHRS and YFSETQ. V lost 4 bases and J lost 4, with 17 bases in between.

The genes are TRBV28 and TRBJ2-7, with 10 bases identical to TRBD2. CDR1 and CDR2 (germline): MDHEN, SYDVKM. CDR3 length: 16 amino acids. Germline trimming cut 2 bases from V and 7 bases from J; bases unmatched to any gene: 11. In nucleotides, the CDR3 is TGTGCCAGCAGTTTAGGGGCAGCTAGCGGGAGTTATGAGCAGTACTTC. As protein: CASSLGAASGSYEQYF.

The rearrangement joins TRBV30 to TRBJ2-2, with TRBD1 matching over 7 bases. From germline, CDR1 is GTSNPN and CDR2 SVGIG (reference sequence). The CDR3 contains 14 residues. The V segment lost 3 bases and the J segment 3 bases; nucleotides outside the gene matches: 4. The CDR3 region has the DNA TGTGCCTGGAGCCCAGGGGGTTACACCGGGGAGCTGTTTTTT. Protein product: CAWSPGGYTGELFF.

To note about this clone: The same CDR3 can be traced to other DNA sequences in this sample. The chain combines TRBV20-1 with TRBJ2-7; D gene uncertain. The CDR3 is 10 residues long. V lost 3 bases and J lost 3, with 3 bases in between. Looked up from germline, CDR1 is DFQATT and CDR2 is SNEGSKA (reference sequence). This CDR3 is CSASRYEQYF. Written as DNA, the CDR3 is TGCAGTGCTAGCCGCTACGAGCAGTACTTC.

The rearrangement joins TRBV19 to TRBJ2-7; 9 bases line up with TRBD1. J gave up 6 bases and V 3 bases, and 3 bases lay outside the gene matches. Per the germline V gene, CDR1 is LNHDA and CDR2 is SQIVND (reference sequence). The CDR3 covers 13 residues. CDR3 in DNA: TGTGCCAGTAGTATTGCGACAGGGGGCGAGCAGTACTTC. Its protein product is CASSIATGGEQYF.

This chain links TRBV19 with TRBJ1-4; no clear D. V shed 5 bases and J shed 8 bases, with 15 bases lying between them. The CDR3 spans 14 residues. Looked up from germline, CDR1 is LNHDA and CDR2 is SQIVND (reference sequence). CDR3 region: CASSGRWTEEKLFF. CDR3 sequence (DNA): TGTGCCAGTAGTGGCCGGTGGACGGAAGAAAAACTGTTTTTT.

The chain is built from TRBV4-3 and TRBJ2-7; 7 nucleotides match TRBD2. Germline assignment: CDR1 LGHNA and CDR2 YSLEER. This CDR3 spans 15 amino acids. V trimming: 0 bases; J trimming: 3 bases; junction bases outside the gene matches: 5. The CDR3 DNA reads TGCGCCAGCAGCCAAGATATGGGAGGGAGCTACGAGCAGTACTTC. It specifies CASSQDMGGSYEQYF.

V and J are TRBV7-2 and TRBJ1-4; TRBD1 aligns across 9 bases. V gave up 5 bases and J gave up 0 bases; unmatched junction bases: 7. The CDR3 has 17 residues. The germline CDR1 and CDR2 sequences are SGHTA and FQGNSA. The CDR3 loop is CASSPDRGPATNEKLFF. CDR3 coding DNA: TGTGCCAGCAGCCCGGACAGGGGACCTGCAACTAATGAAAAACTGTTTTTT.